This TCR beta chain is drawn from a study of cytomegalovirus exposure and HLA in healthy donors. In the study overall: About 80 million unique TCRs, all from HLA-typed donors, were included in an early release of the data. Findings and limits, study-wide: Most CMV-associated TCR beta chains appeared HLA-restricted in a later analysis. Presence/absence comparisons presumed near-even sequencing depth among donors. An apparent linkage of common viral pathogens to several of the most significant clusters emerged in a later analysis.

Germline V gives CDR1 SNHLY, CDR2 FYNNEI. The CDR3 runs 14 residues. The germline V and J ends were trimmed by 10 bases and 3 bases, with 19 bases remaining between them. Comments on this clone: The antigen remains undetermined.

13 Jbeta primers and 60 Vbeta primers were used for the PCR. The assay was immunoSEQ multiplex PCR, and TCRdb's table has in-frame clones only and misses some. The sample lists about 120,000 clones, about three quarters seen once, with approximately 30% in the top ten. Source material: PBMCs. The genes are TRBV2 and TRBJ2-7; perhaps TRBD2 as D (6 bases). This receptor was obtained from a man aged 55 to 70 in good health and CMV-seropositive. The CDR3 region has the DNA TGTGCCACGTCATGGGGGGAAGGCCTCTACGAGCAGTACTTC. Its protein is CATSWGEGLYEQYF.